This T cell receptor beta chain stems from a study of blood T cell repertoires in COVID-19. Germline CDR1 is MNHEY and CDR2 is SMNVEV (reference sequence). The CDR3 has 15 amino acids. The V end lost 5 bases, the J end lost 0 bases, and 13 bases lay between the germline ends. Here immunoSEQ multiplex PCR was the method, and the copy in TCRdb shows in-frame clones only, minus some. The sample contains over 75,000 clones, about 88% of which appear only once. The chain combines TRBV27 with TRBJ1-1; D is unresolved. The sequenced material came from peripheral blood. This TCR came from a woman aged 80 or over with acute or convalescent COVID-19. CDR3 amino acids: CASSPQGGLNTEAFF. The DNA of the CDR3 is TGTGCCAGCAGTCCCCAAGGAGGTTTGAACACTGAAGCTTTCTTT.